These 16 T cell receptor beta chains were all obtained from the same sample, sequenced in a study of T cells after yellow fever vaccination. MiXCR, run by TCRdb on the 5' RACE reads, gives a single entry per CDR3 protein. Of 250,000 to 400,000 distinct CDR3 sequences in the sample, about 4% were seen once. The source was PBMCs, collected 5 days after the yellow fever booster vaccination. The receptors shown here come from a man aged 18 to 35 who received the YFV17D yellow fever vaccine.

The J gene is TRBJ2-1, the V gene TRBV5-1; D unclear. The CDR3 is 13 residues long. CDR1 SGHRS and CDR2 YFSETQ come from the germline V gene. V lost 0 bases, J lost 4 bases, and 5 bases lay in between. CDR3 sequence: CASSLVRYNEQFF. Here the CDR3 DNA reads TGCGCCAGCAGCTTGGTCCGATACAATGAGCAGTTCTTC.

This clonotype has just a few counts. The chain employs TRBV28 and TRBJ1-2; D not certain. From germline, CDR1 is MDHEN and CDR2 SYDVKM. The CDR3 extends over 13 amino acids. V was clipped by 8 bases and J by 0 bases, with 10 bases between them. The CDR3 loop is CASLRGTNYGYTF. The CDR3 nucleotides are TGTGCCAGCCTAAGAGGAACTAACTATGGCTACACCTTC.

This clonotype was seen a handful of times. The CDR3 here is CASSERETTNEKLFF. The CDR3 DNA sequence: TGTGCCAGCAGTGAAAGGGAAACAACTAATGAAAAACTGTTTTTT. This rearrangement joins TRBV2 to TRBJ1-4; D is ambiguous. V lost 2 bases, J lost 0 bases, and 7 bases lay in between. Per the germline V gene, CDR1 is SNHLY and CDR2 is FYNNEI. This CDR3 has 15 amino acids.

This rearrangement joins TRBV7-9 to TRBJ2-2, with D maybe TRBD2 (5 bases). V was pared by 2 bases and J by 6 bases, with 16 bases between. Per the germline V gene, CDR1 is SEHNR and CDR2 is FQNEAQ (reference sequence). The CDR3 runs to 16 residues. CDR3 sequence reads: CASSLFGLRGSGELFF. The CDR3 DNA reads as TGTGCCAGCAGCTTATTTGGCCTAAGAGGGTCCGGGGAGCTGTTTTTT.

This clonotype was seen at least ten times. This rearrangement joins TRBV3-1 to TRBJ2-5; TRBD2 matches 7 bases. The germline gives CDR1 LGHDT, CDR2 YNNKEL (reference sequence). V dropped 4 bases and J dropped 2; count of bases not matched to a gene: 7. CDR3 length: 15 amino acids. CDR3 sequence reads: CASSRNLAVQETQYF. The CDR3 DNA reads TGTGCCAGCAGCCGAAACCTAGCGGTGCAAGAGACCCAGTACTTC.

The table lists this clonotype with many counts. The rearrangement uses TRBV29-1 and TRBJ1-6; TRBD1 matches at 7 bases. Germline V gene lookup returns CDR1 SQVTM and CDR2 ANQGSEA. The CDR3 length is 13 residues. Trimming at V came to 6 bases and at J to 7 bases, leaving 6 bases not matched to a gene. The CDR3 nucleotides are TGCAGCGTAGGAGACAGGGACAATTCACCCCTCCACTTT. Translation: CSVGDRDNSPLHF.

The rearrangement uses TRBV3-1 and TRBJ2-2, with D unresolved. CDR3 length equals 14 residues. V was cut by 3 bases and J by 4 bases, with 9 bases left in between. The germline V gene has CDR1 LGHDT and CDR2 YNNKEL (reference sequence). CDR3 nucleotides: TGTGCCAGCAGCCACATGGCTGGCACCGGGGAGCTGTTTTTT. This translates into CASSHMAGTGELFF.

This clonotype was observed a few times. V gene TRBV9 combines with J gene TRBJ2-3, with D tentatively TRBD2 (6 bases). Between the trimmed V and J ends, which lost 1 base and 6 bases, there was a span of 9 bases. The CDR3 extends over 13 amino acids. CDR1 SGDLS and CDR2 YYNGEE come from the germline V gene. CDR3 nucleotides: TGTGCCAGCAGCGTATGGGCGGGGGATACGCAGTATTTT. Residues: CASSVWAGDTQYF.

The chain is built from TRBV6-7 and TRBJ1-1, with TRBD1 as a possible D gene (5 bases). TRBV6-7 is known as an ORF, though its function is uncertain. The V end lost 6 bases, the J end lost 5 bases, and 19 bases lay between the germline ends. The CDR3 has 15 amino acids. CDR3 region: CASRQTRPRGTEAFF. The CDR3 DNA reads TGTGCCAGCAGACAAACTCGACCGAGGGGAACTGAAGCTTTCTTT.

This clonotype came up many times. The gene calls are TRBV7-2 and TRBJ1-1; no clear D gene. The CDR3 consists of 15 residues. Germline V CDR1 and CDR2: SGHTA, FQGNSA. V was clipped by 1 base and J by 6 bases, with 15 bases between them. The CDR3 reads CASSLDSRTVAEAFF. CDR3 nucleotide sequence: TGTGCCAGCAGCTTAGATAGCCGGACTGTCGCTGAAGCTTTCTTT.

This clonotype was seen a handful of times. The CDR3 loop is CASSTGPSPDGSVGYGNQPQHF. For the CDR3, the DNA is TGTGCCAGCAGTACTGGGCCCTCCCCCGACGGGTCAGTTGGTTATGGCAATCAGCCCCAGCATTTT. V usage is TRBV6-2 or TRBV6-3 and J usage is TRBJ1-5; no clear D gene. CDR1 and CDR2 from the germline V gene are MNHEY and SVGEGT. V lost 5 bases and J lost 2, with 34 bases in between. The CDR3 is 22 amino acids.

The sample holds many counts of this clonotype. The CDR3 here is CASSVDPSSSGYGYTF. The CDR3 DNA sequence: TGTGCCAGCAGCGTAGATCCCTCCAGCTCCGGATATGGCTACACCTTC. This chain links TRBV9 with TRBJ1-2, with D hard to call. The V gene's germline CDR1 is SGDLS and CDR2 YYNGEE. CDR3 length equals 16 residues. Trimming removed 0 bases at V and 5 bases at J, with 17 bases between.

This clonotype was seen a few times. CDR3 sequence: CASSRLGRVYGYTF. CDR3 sequence (DNA): TGTGCCAGTAGTCGGTTGGGCAGGGTTTATGGCTACACCTTC. The chain combines TRBV19 with TRBJ1-2; possibly TRBD1 for D (5 bases). The V end lost 5 bases, the J end lost 5 bases, and 15 bases lay between the germline ends. The CDR3 loop spans 14 amino acids. The V gene's germline CDR1 is LNHDA and CDR2 SQIVND (reference sequence).

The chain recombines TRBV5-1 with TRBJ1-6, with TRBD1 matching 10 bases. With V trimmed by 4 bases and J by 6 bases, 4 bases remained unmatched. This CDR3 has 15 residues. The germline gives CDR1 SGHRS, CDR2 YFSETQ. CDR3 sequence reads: CASSTGQGGNSPLHF. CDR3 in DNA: TGCGCCAGCAGCACCGGACAGGGGGGTAATTCACCCCTCCACTTT.

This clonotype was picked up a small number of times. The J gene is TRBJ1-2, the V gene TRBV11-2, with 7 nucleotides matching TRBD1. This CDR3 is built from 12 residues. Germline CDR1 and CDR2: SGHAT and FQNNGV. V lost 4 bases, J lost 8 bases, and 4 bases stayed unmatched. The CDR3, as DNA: TGTGCCAGCAGCTACCAGGGGGAGGGCTACACCTTC. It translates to CASSYQGEGYTF.

CDR3 amino acids: CASSPGTGKPVYGYTF. The CDR3 coding sequence is TGTGCCAGCAGCCCCGGGACAGGGAAGCCTGTCTATGGCTACACCTTC. The chain carries TRBV7-2 and TRBJ1-2, with 9 nucleotides matching TRBD1. Germline loops: CDR1 SGHTA, CDR2 FQGNSA. The CDR3 is 16 residues long. Trimming cost V 5 bases and J 4 bases; bases outside gene matches: 11.